Below, one TCR beta chain is given with its context. Its antigen remains unknown. The source of the sample is a study of vaccination effects on CD4 cells after COVID-19. The wider study: The post-vaccine samples were taken, at the median, 72 days after the second dose.

The CDR3 extends over 13 amino acids. Before any sequencing was done, the ViraFEST assay used viral peptide pools to expand antigen-specific CD4+ T cells. Cells that had been cultured for 10 days were the source of isolated CD4+ T cells. All participants had two doses of either the BNT162b2 or mRNA-1273 vaccine. Half the medium was swapped for IL-2 medium on days 3 and 7. Clones were read by immunoSEQ multiplex PCR, and TCRdb kept only the in-frame ones, dropping some. The profile shows tens of thousands of clones, roughly 72% of them singletons. The rearrangement joins TRBV21-1 to TRBJ2-7; the table's D call, TRBD1, was not checked against the DNA. TRBV21-1 is a pseudogene locus. Sequencing was performed on CD4+ T cells from PBMCs cultured with HCoV-229E spike peptides, taken after COVID-19 vaccination. The sequence derives from a human donor who received a COVID-19 vaccine. The CDR3 nucleotides read TGTGCCAGCCCGACAGGGGGATACTACGAGCAGTACGTC. Its protein is CASPTGGYYEQYV.